One T cell receptor beta chain is described in this entry. Only in-frame clones appear in the TCRdb table, and some are missing; sequencing was by immunoSEQ multiplex PCR. The profile shows around 17,000 clones, around 88% of them singletons. CDR1 is MNHEY, CDR2 SVGAGI, per germline. The junction had 3 bases not matched to a gene; V was cut back by 6 bases and J by 1 base. This CDR3 region has 15 residues. The sample originates from a study of blood T cell repertoires in COVID-19. The receptor was isolated from a human donor in a cohort sampled during active COVID-19. J is TRBJ2-6 and V is TRBV6-5; the match to TRBD2 covers 7 bases. The sequenced material came from peripheral blood. CDR3 sequence reads: CASRQRGSGANVLTF. DNA for the CDR3: TGTGCCAGCAGACAGCGGGGTTCTGGGGCCAACGTCCTGACTTTC.